Following are 20 T cell receptor beta chains from one sample sequenced in a study of T cells in women clearing cervical HPV infection. Sequenced by immunoSEQ multiplex PCR; TCRdb stores in-frame clones only, minus some. The table lists 45,000 to 50,000 clones. Sequencing was carried out using blood buffy coat. These receptors came from a woman aged 18 to 75 with a cervical HPV16 infection that either progressed to CIN3+ or cleared (not recorded which).

As to this clone: Coverage ceases 3 residues before the CDR3 finishes, and the germline J gene fills in the end. The chain couples TRBV7-3 to TRBJ2-3; 9 nucleotides line up with TRBD1. CDR3 size: 15 residues. Germline lookup yields CDR1 SGHTA and CDR2 FQGTGA. The junction had 4 bases not matched to a gene; V was cut back by 4 bases and J by 2 bases. The CDR3 DNA, read in part, is TGTGCCAGCAGCTCTACAGGGGGCGACACAGATACG. It specifies CASSSTGGDTDT. The entire CDR3 reads CASSSTGGDTDTQYF.

Notes on this clone: The sequence runs out 3 residues before the end of the CDR3; the remainder is reconstructed from the germline J gene. J is TRBJ2-1 and V is TRBV18; possibly TRBD2 for D (6 bases). V was cut by 2 bases and J by 8 bases, with 13 bases left in between. This CDR3 region has 14 residues. Germline CDR1 KGHSH, CDR2 LQKENI. This CDR3 reads CASSPSTGVDEQFF. The CDR3 DNA, read in part, is TGTGCCAGCTCACCATCGACGGGGGTCGATGAG.

Points on this clone: With the read ending 3 residues before the CDR3 end, the germline J gene is used to fill in that end. The chain employs TRBV20-1 and TRBJ1-2; D is ambiguous. The CDR3 is made up of 12 amino acids. Trimming took 3 bases from V and 2 from J, leaving 7 bases between them. Germline assignment: CDR1 DFQATT and CDR2 SNEGSKA (reference sequence). CDR3 DNA (partial): TGCAGTGCTAGGGGCAGCAACTATGGC. The encoded protein is CSARGSNYG. The full-length CDR3 reads as CSARGSNYGYTF.

With respect to this clone: The read finishes 3 residues shy of the CDR3 end, and the germline J gene is used to complete it. The chain is built from TRBV7-2 and TRBJ1-5; a weak D match, TRBD1 (6 bases). The CDR3 is made up of 15 amino acids. Germline-derived CDR1 and CDR2 are SGHTA and FQGNSA. With 1 base removed from V and 2 bases from J, the gap between germline ends came to 9 bases. The CDR3 bases that were read are TGTGCCAGCAGCTTAGGGGGGCGGGGCAATCAGCCC. It translates to CASSLGGRGNQP. The whole CDR3 sequence reads CASSLGGRGNQPQHF.

In the case of this clone: Read sequence stops 3 residues before the CDR3 end, and the germline J gene provides the missing end. The chain has TRBV20-1 and TRBJ2-7, with D perhaps TRBD2 (6 bases). Germline loops: CDR1 DFQATT, CDR2 SNEGSKA (reference sequence). V lost 5 bases to trimming and J lost 3 bases, with 17 bases between them. The CDR3 length is 14 residues. CDR3 DNA, as far as it was read: TGCAGTGCTGCACTACTAGCAGGAGGCTACGAG. Its protein is CSAALLAGGYE. The entire CDR3 is CSAALLAGGYEQYF.

For this clone: The sequenced fragment ends 3 residues before the CDR3 boundary, so the rest is inferred from the germline J gene. This chain joins TRBV19 and TRBJ1-5; the D gene is possibly TRBD1 (5 bases). Trimming cost V 7 bases and J 2 bases, with 12 bases left between them. Germline V gene lookup returns CDR1 LNHDA and CDR2 SQIVND (reference sequence). This CDR3 is 14 amino acids long. Partial CDR3 DNA: TGTGCCAGTAAACAGGCGGCGGGCAATCAGCCC. The encoded protein is CASKQAAGNQP. The full CDR3 is CASKQAAGNQPQHF.

A note on this clone: The read gets to within 3 residues of the CDR3 end, and the germline J gene fills in the rest. This chain uses TRBV15 with TRBJ2-5; TRBD1 aligns across 8 bases. The length of the CDR3 is 15 residues. Germline values: CDR1 LNHNV, CDR2 YYDKDF (reference sequence). V dropped 0 bases and J dropped 5; count of bases not matched to a gene: 5. CDR3 loop: CATSRDTHRGETQYF. CDR3 bases read: TGTGCCACCAGCAGAGATACGCACAGGGGGGAGACC.

As to this clone: The read ends 3 residues before the CDR3 terminus; that terminus is restored from the germline J gene. V and J are TRBV2 and TRBJ2-7; D is unclear. With 8 bases removed from V and 1 base from J, the gap between germline ends came to 9 bases. CDR3 size: 12 residues. Per the germline V gene, CDR1 is SNHLY and CDR2 is FYNNEI. The CDR3 sequence: CASDPGSYEQYF. CDR3 DNA, as far as it was read: TGTGCCAGCGATCCAGGTTCCTACGAG.

Comment on this clone: From the germline J gene comes the end of the CDR3, since the read stops 3 residues before it. V gene TRBV6-2 or TRBV6-3 combines with J gene TRBJ2-7; 10 nucleotides line up with TRBD1. Germline CDR1 MNHEY, CDR2 SVGEGT. The trim removed 5 bases at V and 6 bases at J, leaving 7 bases unmatched. The CDR3 is 14 residues long. The sequenced CDR3 bases are TGTGCCAGCAGTCTACGCGACAGGGGGCCCGAG. The encoded protein is CASSLRDRGPE. The full CDR3 protein is CASSLRDRGPEQYF.

To note about this clone: The sequenced fragment ends 3 residues before the CDR3 boundary, so the rest is inferred from the germline J gene. This sequence joins TRBV14 and TRBJ2-2, with a possible D match to TRBD2 (7 bases). Germline V gene sequence: CDR1 SGHDN, CDR2 FVKESK. V lost 4 bases and J 4 bases, leaving 19 bases between the germline ends. This CDR3 has 17 residues. The CDR3 sequence: CASSRRGGPYSTGELFF. CDR3 DNA, as far as it was read: TGTGCCAGCAGCCGTAGGGGGGGTCCATACTCCACCGGGGAG.

Worth noting for this clone: The read terminates 3 residues before the CDR3 end, so the remaining end is supplied by the germline J gene. J is TRBJ2-7 and V is TRBV19; 9 bases map to TRBD2. The CDR3 is 15 residues long. The germline V gene encodes CDR1 LNHDA and CDR2 SQIVND (reference sequence). Unmatched junction bases numbered 11, after V lost 9 bases and J lost 2 bases. CDR3 protein: CASLPTSGGTYEQYF. The sequenced CDR3 bases are TGTGCCAGCCTCCCGACTAGCGGAGGGACCTACGAG.

The CDR3 spells CASSRGQPWGGYEQYF. The sequenced CDR3 bases are TGTGCCAGCAGCCGAGGACAACCCTGGGGGGGCTACGAG. The chain links TRBV2 to TRBJ2-7; TRBD2 matches at 7 bases. The read ends 3 residues shy of where the CDR3 ends; the end is completed using the germline J gene. There are 16 residues in the CDR3. Germline V CDR1 and CDR2: SNHLY, FYNNEI. Losses at the gene ends were 6 bases for V and 3 bases for J; bases not matched to a gene: 14.

Notes on this clone: The read ends 3 residues early relative to the CDR3; the germline J gene fills the gap. The chain joins TRBV29-1 to TRBJ1-1; weak D call: TRBD1 (5 bases). The CDR3 spans 13 residues. Trimming took 3 bases from V and 3 from J, leaving 11 bases between them. Per the germline V gene, CDR1 is SQVTM and CDR2 is ANQGSEA. CDR3 loop: CSVEGGHHTEAFF. Partial CDR3 DNA: TGCAGCGTTGAGGGAGGACACCACACTGAA.

CDR3 DNA (partial): TGCGCCAGCAGCTTGGGGGACATACCGGACATT. Protein: CASSLGDIPDI. The whole CDR3 protein is CASSLGDIPDIQYF. V is TRBV5-1 and J is TRBJ2-4; weak D call: TRBD1 (6 bases). The CDR3 is cut off 3 residues early in the read; its end comes from the germline J gene. The CDR3 runs to 14 residues. Germline lookup yields CDR1 SGHRS and CDR2 YFSETQ. The germline V and J ends were trimmed by 0 bases and 8 bases, with 12 bases remaining between them.

Concerning this clone: The missing CDR3 end, 3 residues past where the read stops, is filled in from the germline J gene. The chain links TRBV7-2 to TRBJ1-2, with D unclear. Looked up from germline, CDR1 is SGHTA and CDR2 is FQGNSA. This CDR3 spans 14 amino acids. CDR3 protein: CASSLMTSGSDYTF. Incomplete CDR3 DNA: TGTGCCAGCAGCCTAATGACTAGCGGGAGTGAC.

Details on this clone: The read ends 3 residues before the CDR3 terminus; that terminus is restored from the germline J gene. The rearrangement joins TRBV19 to TRBJ2-5, with D perhaps matching TRBD1 (5 bases). The V end lost 2 bases, the J end lost 1 base, and 5 bases lay between the germline ends. The CDR3 runs to 13 residues. Germline assignment: CDR1 LNHDA and CDR2 SQIVND (reference sequence). The part of the CDR3 DNA that was read is TGTGCCAGTAGTATAAGGGGCCAAGAGACC. Residues: CASSIRGQET. The entire CDR3 protein is CASSIRGQETQYF.

Of note for this clone: The CDR3 extends 3 residues past the end of the read, so its final part is completed from the germline J gene. The gene calls are TRBV30 and TRBJ2-3; 10 bases are a match to TRBD2. The J segment lost 0 bases and the V segment lost 2 bases, leaving 5 bases of the junction unmatched. The CDR3 extends over 16 amino acids. The V gene's germline CDR1 is GTSNPN and CDR2 SVGIG (reference sequence). CDR3 bases read: TGTGCCTGGAGTTTACCGGGACTAGCGAGCACAGATACG. It encodes CAWSLPGLASTDT. The entire CDR3 is CAWSLPGLASTDTQYF.

With respect to this clone: The DNA ends 3 residues before the CDR3 does, and the rest of the CDR3 is filled in from the germline J gene. The V gene is TRBV6-2 or TRBV6-3, the J gene TRBJ2-4; D perhaps matches TRBD1 (6 bases). CDR3 length: 14 residues. Germline V gene lookup returns CDR1 MNHEY and CDR2 SVGEGT. The CDR3 is CASSYPQVGQPQYF. CDR3 bases read: TGTGCCAGCAGTTACCCGCAGGTTGGACAGCCT.

A word on this clone: The junction shows a germline mismatch at one end, possibly a read error. The sequence runs out 3 residues before the end of the CDR3; the remainder is reconstructed from the germline J gene. The chain uses TRBV6-2 or TRBV6-3 and TRBJ2-2; D is unresolved. The CDR3 runs 12 residues. The V gene's germline CDR1 is MNHEY and CDR2 SVGEGT. This CDR3 reads CTSSFFRGELFF. CDR3 DNA (partial): TGTACCAGCAGTTTCTTCAGGGGGGAG.

Comments on this clone: The read gets to within 3 residues of the CDR3 end, and the germline J gene fills in the rest. V is TRBV5-8 and J is TRBJ1-4; TRBD1 matches 7 bases. CDR3 length: 15 residues. V shed 4 bases, J shed 4 bases, and the junction held 7 bases outside the gene matches. Germline CDR1 is SGHTS and CDR2 is YDEGEE. The CDR3 is CASSGGQHFNEKLFF. The CDR3 DNA, read in part, is TGTGCCAGCAGCGGGGGACAGCATTTTAATGAAAAA. Complete variable domain (other parts from reference TRBV5-8 and TRBJ1-4): EAGVTQSPTHLIKTRGQQATLRCSPISGHTSVYWYQQALGLGLQFLLWYDEGEERNRGNFPPRFSGRQFPNYSSELNVNALELEDSALYLCASSGGQHFNEKLFFGSGTQLSVL.